This section outlines one T cell receptor beta chain sequence together with its context. This sample was taken from a study of blood T cell repertoires in COVID-19. Overall study context: Both acute and convalescent COVID-19 samples were obtained from the United States, Italy and Spain. Nucleic acid was either cDNA or gDNA, and it came from T cells, B-cell-depleted T cells, or PBMCs.

Under the authors' procedure: Using reference gene primer amplification, nucleated cell counts were estimated. Only in-frame clones appear in the TCRdb table, and some are missing; sequencing was by immunoSEQ multiplex PCR. The DNA gave D and trimming, while V, J and clone size come from that table. The table shows about 93,000 clones, with almost 80% occurring only once. V lost 0 bases to trimming and J lost 8 bases, with 12 bases between them. CDR3 length: 14 residues. Germline V gives CDR1 SGDLS, CDR2 YYNGEE. The receptor was derived from a human donor in a cohort sampled during active COVID-19. V and J are TRBV9 and TRBJ1-5; tentatively, D is TRBD1 (6 bases). The sample was peripheral blood. The CDR3 DNA sequence: TGTGCCAGCAGCGTAGGTTCAGGGGTGGAGCCCCAGCATTTT. Its translation is CASSVGSGVEPQHF.